A single sample is the source of the 2 T cell receptor beta chains below, sequenced in a study of human T cells and chemical hapten exposure. Indicated time point: patch test 2, 6 weeks after DPC sensitization. Treatment described: therapeutic diphenylcyclopropenone sensitization with weekly scalp DPC. TCRdb ran MiXCR on the RACE reads and lists one entry per CDR3 protein. The table has some 79,000 distinct CDR3 sequences, more than 9% seen once. The sample consisted of whole blood, taken in connection with sensitization to the hapten diphenylcyclopropenone (DPC). These receptors all stem from a woman aged 45 to 65 with alopecia areata. Some clones in this sample may be carry-over from other donors' samples.

This clonotype showed up many times. This rearrangement joins TRBV5-1 to TRBJ1-2; D gene unclear. Trimming shortened V by 5 bases and J by 3 bases, and 11 bases separated the two germline ends. Germline assignment: CDR1 SGHRS and CDR2 YFSETQ. CDR3 size: 13 residues. In nucleotides, the CDR3 is TGCGCCAGCAGACAAGTCCTAGACTATGGCTACACCTTC. Translation: CASRQVLDYGYTF.

V usage is TRBV6-2 or TRBV6-3 and J usage is TRBJ1-6; D is uncertain. CDR1 is MNHEY and CDR2 is SVGEGT in the germline V gene. The CDR3 extends over 14 amino acids. Trimming shortened V by 7 bases and J by 10 bases, and 17 bases separated the two germline ends. CDR3 protein: CASKWSTESSPLHF. CDR3 coding DNA: TGTGCCAGCAAGTGGTCTACGGAGAGCTCACCCCTCCACTTT.